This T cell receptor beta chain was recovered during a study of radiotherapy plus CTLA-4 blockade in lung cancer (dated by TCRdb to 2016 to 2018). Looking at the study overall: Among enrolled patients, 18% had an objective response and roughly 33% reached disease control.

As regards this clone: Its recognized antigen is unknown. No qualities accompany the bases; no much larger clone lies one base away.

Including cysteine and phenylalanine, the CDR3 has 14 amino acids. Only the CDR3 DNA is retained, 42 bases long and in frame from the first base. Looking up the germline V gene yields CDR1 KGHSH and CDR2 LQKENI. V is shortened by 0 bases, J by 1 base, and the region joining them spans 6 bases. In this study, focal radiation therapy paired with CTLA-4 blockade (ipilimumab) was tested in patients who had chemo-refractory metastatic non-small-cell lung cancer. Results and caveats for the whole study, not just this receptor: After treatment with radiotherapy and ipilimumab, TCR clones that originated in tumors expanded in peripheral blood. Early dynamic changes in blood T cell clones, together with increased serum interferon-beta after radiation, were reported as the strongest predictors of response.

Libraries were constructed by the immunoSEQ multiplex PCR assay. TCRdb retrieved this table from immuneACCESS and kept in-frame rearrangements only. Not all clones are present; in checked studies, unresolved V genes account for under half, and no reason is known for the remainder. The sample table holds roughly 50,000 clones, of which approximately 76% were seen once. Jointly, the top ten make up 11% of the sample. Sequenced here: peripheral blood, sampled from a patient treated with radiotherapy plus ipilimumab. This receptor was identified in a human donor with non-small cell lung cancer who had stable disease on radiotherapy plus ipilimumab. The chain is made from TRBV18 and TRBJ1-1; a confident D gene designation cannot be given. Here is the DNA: TGTGCCAGCTCACCACCTTCACGGAACACTGAAGCTTTCTTT. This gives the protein CASSPPSRNTEAFF.